The source of this T cell receptor (beta chain) is a study of cytomegalovirus exposure and HLA in healthy donors. Findings of the study overall: Later on, an analysis tied approximately 15,000 TCR beta sequences to HLA alleles at 0.05 false discovery rate. Most of the CMV-associated TCR beta chains (in a later analysis) appeared to be HLA-restricted. The study assumed roughly uniform donor sequencing depth for presence/absence analyses.

This PCR relied on a set of 60 Vbeta primers and 13 Jbeta primers. Repertoires were generated with immunoSEQ multiplex PCR, while TCRdb's copy carries only in-frame clones and drops some. The sample includes about 250,000 clones, about 66% seen only once; the top ten take approximately 2.1%. On this clone itself: What it binds is unknown.

The CDR3 has 15 residues. Per the germline V gene, CDR1 is KGHSH and CDR2 is LQKENI. Trimming at V came to 3 bases and at J to 4 bases, leaving 8 bases not matched to a gene. V and J are TRBV18 and TRBJ2-7, with TRBD1 matching over 8 bases. Sequencing was carried out using PBMCs. The TCR originated in a female donor in good health and CMV-seronegative. The CDR3 DNA follows: TGTGCCAGCTCACCTCAGACAGGGGCCGGATACGAGCAGTACTTC. Amino acids: CASSPQTGAGYEQYF.